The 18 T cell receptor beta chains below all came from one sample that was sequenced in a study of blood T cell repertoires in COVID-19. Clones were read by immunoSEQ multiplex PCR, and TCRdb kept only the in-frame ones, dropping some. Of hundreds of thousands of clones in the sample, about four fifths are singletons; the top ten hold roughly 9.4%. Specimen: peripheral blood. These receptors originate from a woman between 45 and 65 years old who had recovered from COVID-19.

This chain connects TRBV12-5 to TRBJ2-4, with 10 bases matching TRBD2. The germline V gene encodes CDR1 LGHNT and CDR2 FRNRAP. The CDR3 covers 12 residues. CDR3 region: CAVSSGGNIQYF. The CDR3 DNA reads TGTGCCGTATCTAGCGGGGGAAACATTCAGTACTTC.

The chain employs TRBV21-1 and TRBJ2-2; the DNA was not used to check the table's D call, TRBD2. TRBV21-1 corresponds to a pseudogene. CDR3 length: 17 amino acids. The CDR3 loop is CASSKSWRGAGTGELFF. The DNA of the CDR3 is TGTGCCAGCAGCAAAAGCTGGCGGGGGGCGGGAACCGGGGAGCTGTTTTTT.

The CDR3 DNA is TGTGCCAGCAGACTACAGGGAGGGGCCGGGGAGCTGTTTTTT. This gives the protein CASRLQGGAGELFF. The chain combines TRBV3-1 (or the pseudogene TRBV3-2) with TRBJ2-2, with D perhaps TRBD2 (7 bases). Trimming removed 6 bases from V and 6 bases from J, with 14 bases in between. The CDR3 is made up of 14 amino acids. Germline loops: CDR1 LGHDT, CDR2 YNNKEL (reference sequence).

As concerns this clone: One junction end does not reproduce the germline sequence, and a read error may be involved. The CDR3 nucleotides are TGTGCCAGCAGCCCTGGAGGAGCGGGAAATAAACCAGATTTT. Its protein is CASSPGGAGNKPDF. V is TRBV9 and J is TRBJ2-3; 7 nucleotides line up with TRBD2. The CDR3 loop spans 14 amino acids. Per germline, CDR1 SGDLS and CDR2 YYNGEE.

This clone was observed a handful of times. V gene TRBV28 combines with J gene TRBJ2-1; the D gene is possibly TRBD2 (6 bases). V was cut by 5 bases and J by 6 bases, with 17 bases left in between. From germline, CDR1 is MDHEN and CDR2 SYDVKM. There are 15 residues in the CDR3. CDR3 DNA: TGTGCCAGCAGTGCTCATAGCGGTCTCCTCAATGAGCAGTTCTTC. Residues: CASSAHSGLLNEQFF.

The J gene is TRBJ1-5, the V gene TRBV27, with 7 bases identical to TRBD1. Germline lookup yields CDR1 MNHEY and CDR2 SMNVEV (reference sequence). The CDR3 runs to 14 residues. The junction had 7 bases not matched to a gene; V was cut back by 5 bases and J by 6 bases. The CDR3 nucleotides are TGTGCCAGCAGTCAAAACAGGGGCGTTCAGCCCCAGCATTTT. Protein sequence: CASSQNRGVQPQHF.

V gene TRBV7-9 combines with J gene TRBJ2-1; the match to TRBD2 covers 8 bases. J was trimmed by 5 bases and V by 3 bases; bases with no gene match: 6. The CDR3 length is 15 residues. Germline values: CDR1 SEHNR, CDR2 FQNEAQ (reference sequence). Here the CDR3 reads CASSLEGLDHNEQFF. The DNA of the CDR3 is TGTGCCAGCAGCTTGGAGGGACTAGACCACAATGAGCAGTTCTTC.

CDR3 DNA sequence: TGTGCCAGCAGCGCTCCAAGCGGGAGGGCCTTGCGTATAGGGCAGTACTTC. Translation gives CASSAPSGRALRIGQYF. The chain employs TRBV9 and TRBJ2-7, with TRBD2 identical over 10 bases. The CDR3 sequence is 17 residues long. The J segment lost 9 bases and the V segment lost 3 bases, leaving 18 bases of the junction unmatched. In germline, CDR1 is SGDLS, CDR2 YYNGEE.

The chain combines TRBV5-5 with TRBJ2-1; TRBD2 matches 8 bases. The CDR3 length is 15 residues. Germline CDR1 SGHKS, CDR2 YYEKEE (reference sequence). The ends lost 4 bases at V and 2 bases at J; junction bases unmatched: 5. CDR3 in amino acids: CASSTGLGTYNEQFF. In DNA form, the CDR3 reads TGTGCCAGCAGCACGGGACTAGGGACCTACAATGAGCAGTTCTTC.

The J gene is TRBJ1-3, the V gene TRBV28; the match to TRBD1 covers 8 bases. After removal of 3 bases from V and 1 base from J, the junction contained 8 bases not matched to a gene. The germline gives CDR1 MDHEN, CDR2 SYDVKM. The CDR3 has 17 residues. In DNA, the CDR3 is TGTGCCAGCAGTTTGCCCCTCCAGGGGGCATCTGGAAACACCATATATTTT. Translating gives CASSLPLQGASGNTIYF.

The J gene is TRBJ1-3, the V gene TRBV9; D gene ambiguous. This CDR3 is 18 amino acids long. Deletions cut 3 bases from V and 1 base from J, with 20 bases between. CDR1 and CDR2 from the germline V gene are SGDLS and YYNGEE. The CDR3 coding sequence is TGTGCCAGCAGCGCCCGGAAGGGAGGCAGGACTTCTGGAAACACCATATATTTT. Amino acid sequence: CASSARKGGRTSGNTIYF.

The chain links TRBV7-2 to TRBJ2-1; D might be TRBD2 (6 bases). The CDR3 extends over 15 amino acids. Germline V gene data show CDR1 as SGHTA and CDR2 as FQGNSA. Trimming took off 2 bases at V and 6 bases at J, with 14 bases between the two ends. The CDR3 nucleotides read TGTGCCAGCAGCTTATCACGGACTACTGGCAATGAGCAGTTCTTC. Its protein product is CASSLSRTTGNEQFF.

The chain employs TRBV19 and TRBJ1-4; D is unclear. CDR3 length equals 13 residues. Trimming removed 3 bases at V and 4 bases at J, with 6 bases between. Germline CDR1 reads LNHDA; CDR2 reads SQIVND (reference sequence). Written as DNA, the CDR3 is TGTGCCAGTAGTATGGGCAATAATGAAAAACTGTTTTTT. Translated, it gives CASSMGNNEKLFF.

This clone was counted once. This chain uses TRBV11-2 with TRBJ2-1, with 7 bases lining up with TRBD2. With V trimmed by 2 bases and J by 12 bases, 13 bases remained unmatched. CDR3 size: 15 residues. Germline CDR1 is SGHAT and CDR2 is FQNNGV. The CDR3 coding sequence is TGTGCCAGCAGCTTATTGAAGGAGACGGGAGGCAGGCAGTTCTTC. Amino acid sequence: CASSLLKETGGRQFF. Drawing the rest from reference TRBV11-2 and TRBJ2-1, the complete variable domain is EAGVAQSPRYKIIEKRQSVAFWCNPISGHATLYWYQQILGQGPKLLIQFQNNGVVDDSQLPKDRFSAERLKGVDSTLKIQPAKLEDSAVYLCASSLLKETGGRQFFGPGTRLTVL.

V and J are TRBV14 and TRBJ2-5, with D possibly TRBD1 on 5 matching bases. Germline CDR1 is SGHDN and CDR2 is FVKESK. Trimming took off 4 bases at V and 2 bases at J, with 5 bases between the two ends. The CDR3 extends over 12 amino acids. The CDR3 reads CASSPGQETQYF. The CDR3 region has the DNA TGTGCCAGCAGCCCAGGGCAAGAGACCCAGTACTTC.

The CDR3 is CASSLGSGTGRNEQFF. The CDR3 DNA sequence: TGTGCCAGCAGCTTGGGGTCCGGGACAGGGAGGAATGAGCAGTTCTTC. The chain couples TRBV5-4 to TRBJ2-1; 9 nucleotides match TRBD1. Germline V CDR1 and CDR2: SGHNT, YYREEE (reference sequence). The CDR3 loop spans 16 amino acids. V lost 0 bases, J lost 7 bases, and 8 bases stayed unmatched.

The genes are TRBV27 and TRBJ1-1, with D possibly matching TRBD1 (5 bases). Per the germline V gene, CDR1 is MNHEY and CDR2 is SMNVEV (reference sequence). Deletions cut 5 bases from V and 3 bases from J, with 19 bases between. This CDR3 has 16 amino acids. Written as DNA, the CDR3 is TGTGCCAGCAGTCAAACCTCGCCAGGGTGGGACACTGAAGCTTTCTTT. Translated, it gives CASSQTSPGWDTEAFF.

CDR3 sequence reads: CTRPRGLAGTGELFF. CDR3 nucleotides: TGCACCCGACCAAGGGGACTAGCGGGCACCGGGGAGCTGTTTTTT. The J gene is TRBJ2-2, the V gene TRBV1; TRBD2 is the table's D call, not checked against the DNA. TRBV1 is a pseudogene segment. CDR3 length equals 15 residues.